The rows below give T cell receptor beta chains drawn from one sample of a study of blood T cells in healthy people across ages. A single record per CDR3 protein comes from TCRdb applying MiXCR to the 5' RACE reads. The table has some 930,000 distinct CDR3 sequences, about 27% seen once; the top ten hold roughly a tenth. The data were also submitted as part of a second study, on T cells of mothers and their children.

The sample consisted of blood. All receptors derive from a woman aged 40 to 50 in good health. Each CDR3 is given with its conserved first and last residue. The D gene is left open where the match is weak.

V gene: TRBV28; D gene: -; J gene: TRBJ1-5; CDR3 protein: CASSLDPSGNQPQHF
V gene: TRBV11-2; D gene: TRBD2; J gene: TRBJ2-1; CDR3 protein: CASSLWTSGRYLYNEQFF
V gene: TRBV12-3/TRBV12-4; D gene: -; J gene: TRBJ2-2; CDR3 protein: CASSFLLTTSNTGELFF
V gene: TRBV19; D gene: -; J gene: TRBJ2-7; CDR3 protein: CASSLGLTYEQYF
V gene: TRBV5-6; D gene: -; J gene: TRBJ2-3; CDR3 protein: CASSSVTVGPDTQYF
V gene: TRBV29-1; D gene: TRBD2; J gene: TRBJ2-1; CDR3 protein: CSGSGGGYNEQFF
V gene: TRBV20-1; D gene: -; J gene: TRBJ1-5; CDR3 protein: CSARRAVNQPQHF
V gene: TRBV27; D gene: TRBD1; J gene: TRBJ2-7; CDR3 protein: CASSFGTGGLYEQYF
V gene: TRBV4-1; D gene: TRBD2; J gene: TRBJ2-1; CDR3 protein: CASSRIAGALNEQFF
V gene: TRBV5-1; D gene: TRBD1; J gene: TRBJ1-6; CDR3 protein: CASSLHGTGTKDSPLHF
V gene: TRBV20-1; D gene: -; J gene: TRBJ2-3; CDR3 protein: CSAAWTPNPDTQYF
V gene: TRBV7-7; D gene: -; J gene: TRBJ2-7; CDR3 protein: CASSFGVGDEQYF
V gene: TRBV28; D gene: TRBD1; J gene: TRBJ2-7; CDR3 protein: CASSLEGQGKDYEQYF
V gene: TRBV4-3; D gene: -; J gene: TRBJ2-6; CDR3 protein: CVSSQEAGSGANVPTF
V gene: TRBV10-3; D gene: -; J gene: TRBJ2-3; CDR3 protein: CAISSGTTTDTQYF
V gene: TRBV28; D gene: TRBD2; J gene: TRBJ2-3; CDR3 protein: CASSSMTSGDSGVDTDTQYF
V gene: TRBV9; D gene: -; J gene: TRBJ1-1; CDR3 protein: CASSVAGGSLTEAFF
V gene: TRBV7-9; D gene: -; J gene: TRBJ2-3; CDR3 protein: CASSLESGRSQYF
V gene: TRBV6-5; D gene: TRBD1; J gene: TRBJ1-2; CDR3 protein: CATYTGGKNGYTF
V gene: TRBV13; D gene: -; J gene: TRBJ1-2; CDR3 protein: CASSLQGGGGYTF
V gene: TRBV20-1; D gene: -; J gene: TRBJ2-3; CDR3 protein: CSARRQSSDTQYF
V gene: TRBV7-6; D gene: -; J gene: TRBJ2-4; CDR3 protein: CASSPRPGLRLGEQYF
V gene: TRBV20-1; D gene: TRBD1; J gene: TRBJ1-2; CDR3 protein: CSAGRQGADGYTF
V gene: TRBV20-1; D gene: -; J gene: TRBJ2-3; CDR3 protein: CSARDWGTQTNTDTQYF
V gene: TRBV27; D gene: TRBD2; J gene: TRBJ2-1; CDR3 protein: CASRVLAVYNEQFF
V gene: TRBV4-2; D gene: -; J gene: TRBJ2-7; CDR3 protein: CASSQESLGEQYF
V gene: TRBV12-3/TRBV12-4; D gene: -; J gene: TRBJ1-2; CDR3 protein: CASSYGQEIYGYTF
V gene: TRBV4-3; D gene: TRBD2; J gene: TRBJ2-3; CDR3 protein: CASSQETSGGSDTQYF
V gene: TRBV29-1; D gene: -; J gene: TRBJ1-2; CDR3 protein: CSVEEANYGYTF
V gene: TRBV6-5; D gene: -; J gene: TRBJ1-5; CDR3 protein: CASSARPDQPQHF
V gene: TRBV7-2; D gene: -; J gene: TRBJ2-1; CDR3 protein: CASSGGRAIYNEQFF
V gene: TRBV2; D gene: TRBD1; J gene: TRBJ2-1; CDR3 protein: CASSLIRGRSYNEQFF
V gene: TRBV11-2; D gene: TRBD1; J gene: TRBJ2-4; CDR3 protein: CASSVTGTEEYF
V gene: TRBV7-9; D gene: TRBD1; J gene: TRBJ1-1; CDR3 protein: CASSQARQGRAEAFF
V gene: TRBV28; D gene: TRBD1; J gene: TRBJ2-1; CDR3 protein: CASRGTGGNEQFF
V gene: TRBV5-1; D gene: -; J gene: TRBJ2-5; CDR3 protein: CASSLMDQGETQYF
V gene: TRBV28; D gene: -; J gene: TRBJ1-2; CDR3 protein: CASSSGTAVYGYTF
V gene: TRBV5-1; D gene: -; J gene: TRBJ1-1; CDR3 protein: CASSLDGREGTEAFF
V gene: TRBV18; D gene: -; J gene: TRBJ2-2; CDR3 protein: CASSPKTANTGELFF
V gene: TRBV7-9; D gene: -; J gene: TRBJ2-7; CDR3 protein: CASSLAPGNYEQYF
V gene: TRBV20-1; D gene: -; J gene: TRBJ2-1; CDR3 protein: CSATELDEQFF
V gene: TRBV7-2; D gene: -; J gene: TRBJ1-4; CDR3 protein: CASSWAGSGEKLFF
V gene: TRBV29-1; D gene: TRBD1; J gene: TRBJ2-7; CDR3 protein: CSVSLTGNEQYF
V gene: TRBV5-6; D gene: TRBD1; J gene: TRBJ2-7; CDR3 protein: CASSPRTGFTYEQYF
V gene: TRBV7-3; D gene: -; J gene: TRBJ2-1; CDR3 protein: CASSLSGGGSYNEQFF
V gene: TRBV12-3/TRBV12-4; D gene: -; J gene: TRBJ1-1; CDR3 protein: CASSLTPTVSGTEAFF
V gene: TRBV20-1; D gene: -; J gene: TRBJ1-2; CDR3 protein: CSASAYGYTF
V gene: TRBV7-2; D gene: -; J gene: TRBJ1-1; CDR3 protein: CASSPRDPAPEAFF
V gene: TRBV4-1; D gene: -; J gene: TRBJ2-3; CDR3 protein: CASSRSGTTDTQYF
V gene: TRBV10-3; D gene: -; J gene: TRBJ2-7; CDR3 protein: CAISEMGSSYEQYF
V gene: TRBV29-1; D gene: TRBD2; J gene: TRBJ2-7; CDR3 protein: CSVEGGGEAYEQYF
V gene: TRBV12-3/TRBV12-4; D gene: TRBD1; J gene: TRBJ1-1; CDR3 protein: CASSLTGGKNTEAFF
V gene: TRBV6-6; D gene: -; J gene: TRBJ1-2; CDR3 protein: CASSHGAREWGYYGYTF
V gene: TRBV6-5; D gene: -; J gene: TRBJ2-6; CDR3 protein: CASSIGWAGANVLTF